This T cell receptor (beta chain) was retrieved from a study of Graves' ophthalmopathy and Graves' hyperthyroidism. This clonotype was detected many times. CDR3 regions of TCR beta were amplified from RNA transcripts. The first round was an RT-PCR with HTBI primers, and the second round was a multiplex PCR. A single record per CDR3 protein comes from TCRdb applying MiXCR to the multiplex PCR reads. The sample holds some 1.1 million distinct CDR3 sequences; 35% to 40% are singletons and the top ten take roughly 11%. Hyperthyroidism patients, aged 18 to 65, were newly diagnosed, under 2 months' duration. The source material was peripheral blood or thyroid tissue (not recorded which). This clonotype was sampled from an adult man with Graves' hyperthyroidism.

The CDR3 DNA follows: TGTGCCACCCTAAACGTCGGGGTGGGAGAGACCCAGTACTTC. This gives the protein CATLNVGVGETQYF. This chain links TRBV15 with TRBJ2-5; D might be TRBD2 (5 bases). Germline CDR1 and CDR2: LNHNV and YYDKDF (reference sequence). V lost 8 bases to trimming and J lost 4 bases, with 17 bases between them. CDR3 size: 14 residues.